This is a list of T cell receptor beta chains from one sample in a study of T cell repertoires in cytomegalovirus infection. TCRdb re-derived calls from the reads in MiXCR, one entry per CDR3 protein. Of some 440,000 distinct CDR3 sequences listed, roughly 31% are singletons. The sample comprised PBMCs. These receptors originate from a human donor in good health (CMV status not recorded). Some clones in this sample may be carry-over from other donors' samples. CDR3s leave out the opening cysteine and the closing phenylalanine or tryptophan. The D gene is left open where the match is weak.

V gene	J gene	D gene	CDR3 protein
TRBV13	TRBJ1-5	-	ASSLDGGSQH
TRBV29-1	TRBJ2-7	-	SVSGSYEQY
TRBV3-1	TRBJ1-3	TRBD1	ASSQDGTEFSGNTIY
TRBV6-5	TRBJ2-7	TRBD1	ASSRRQGGGEQY
TRBV4-1	TRBJ2-1	-	ASSQPASYDQF
TRBV6-2/TRBV6-3	TRBJ2-2	-	ASSKTENTGELF
TRBV4-3	TRBJ2-6	-	ASSQDTHREKPGANVLT
TRBV30	TRBJ1-4	-	AWSVRRSEKLF
TRBV7-9	TRBJ1-6	TRBD1	ASNKGTGTNSPLH
TRBV7-9	TRBJ2-7	-	ASDQGSYEQY
TRBV7-6	TRBJ2-5	-	ASSLGGYQETQY
TRBV20-1	TRBJ1-5	-	SVIGDNQPQH
TRBV19	TRBJ1-2	TRBD1	ASSWTGANYGYT
TRBV5-4	TRBJ2-3	TRBD2	ASSFQTAGDTQY
TRBV7-8	TRBJ1-2	TRBD1	ASSTRGQISNGYT
TRBV28	TRBJ1-4	-	ASSPPQGGSEKLF
TRBV20-1	TRBJ1-1	-	SARGGRDTEAF
TRBV19	TRBJ1-5	TRBD1	ASGNRDSNQPQH
TRBV28	TRBJ2-1	-	ASSSRTGQEQF
TRBV15	TRBJ2-1	TRBD2	ATSRSVGGSEQF
TRBV6-6	TRBJ1-1	-	ASSYSSTATLNTEAF
TRBV2	TRBJ2-2	TRBD1	ASSDNRDRRFTGELF
TRBV28	TRBJ2-3	-	ASSPVGRTDTQS
TRBV28	TRBJ1-3	-	ATRGEGGGGNTIY
TRBV7-2	TRBJ1-2	TRBD1	ASSLRGGQTYGYT
TRBV29-1	TRBJ2-3	TRBD1	SVAGQGTSTDTQY
TRBV3-1	TRBJ1-1	-	ASSQDRGFEAF
TRBV4-3	TRBJ1-1	TRBD1	ASSQDRQGLRAF
TRBV2	TRBJ1-5	-	ASSENGIPSNQPQH
TRBV25-1	TRBJ2-7	TRBD1	ASSEYSTGLEQY
TRBV6-2/TRBV6-3	TRBJ2-3	-	ASSYSLTGNYSKAGTDTQY
TRBV6-1	TRBJ2-5	TRBD1	ASRGTGDETQY
TRBV15	TRBJ2-1	-	ATSRDVGSSEQF